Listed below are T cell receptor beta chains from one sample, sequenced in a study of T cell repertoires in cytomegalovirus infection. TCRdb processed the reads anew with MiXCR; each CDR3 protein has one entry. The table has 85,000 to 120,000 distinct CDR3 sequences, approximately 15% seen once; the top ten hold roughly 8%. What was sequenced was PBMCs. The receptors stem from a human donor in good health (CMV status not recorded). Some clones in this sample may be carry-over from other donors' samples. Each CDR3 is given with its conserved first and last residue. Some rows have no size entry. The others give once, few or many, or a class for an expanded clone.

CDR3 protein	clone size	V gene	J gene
CASSFSVGEPSEQYF	-	TRBV7-6	TRBJ2-7
CAISEQGANTEAFF	-	TRBV10-3	TRBJ1-1
CATSIPGLPGNEKLFF	few	TRBV15	TRBJ1-4
CASSLGGQKYEQYF	many	TRBV7-2	TRBJ2-7
CASSEVLMRSSYEQYF	-	TRBV2	TRBJ2-7
CAGGQGNRETQYF	medium-sized	TRBV11-2	TRBJ2-5
CASKQGANTGELFF	few	TRBV28	TRBJ2-2
CASSSRTSGGIDTQYF	many	TRBV7-2	TRBJ2-3
CSVRLGYGYTF	many	TRBV29-1	TRBJ1-2
CASSIEFTDEAFF	few	TRBV19	TRBJ1-1
CAISESLGVDEQYF	few	TRBV10-3	TRBJ2-7
CASSSPRGRETQYF	-	TRBV7-8	TRBJ2-5
CSVEPSTGAYEQYF	-	TRBV29-1	TRBJ2-7
CSVELVGVIRSYNEQFF	-	TRBV29-1	TRBJ2-1
CASSLTGPRSYGYTF	many	TRBV7-3	TRBJ1-2
CSAPKQGQETQYF	few	TRBV20-1	TRBJ2-5
CASSSGGAEANEQFF	many	TRBV7-2	TRBJ2-1
CASSRLAGNTVELFF	-	TRBV18	TRBJ2-2
CASSLGLAGSGDTQYF	few	TRBV2	TRBJ2-3
CASSPRQGAGVNTEAFF	few	TRBV18	TRBJ1-1
CASSLGGGGPPTDTQYF	few	TRBV7-2	TRBJ2-3
CASRTMTAGATYNEQFF	many	TRBV7-9	TRBJ2-1
CASSPGDRDYYGYTF	-	TRBV28	TRBJ1-2
CASSQQAGGYNEQFF	many	TRBV14	TRBJ2-1
CASSRTGLQSEPQHF	many	TRBV7-2	TRBJ1-5
CASSLSGGRADTQYF	-	TRBV7-2	TRBJ2-3
CASSYSRQGNTEAFF	few	TRBV6-5	TRBJ1-1
CASSHDNIRNNEQFF	-	TRBV6-2/TRBV6-3	TRBJ2-1
CASSVKHGDNEKLFF	-	TRBV4-2	TRBJ1-4
CASSPPGSNQPQHF	-	TRBV25-1	TRBJ1-5
CASSPPGTAKYWF	many	TRBV28	TRBJ1-2
CASGATETDTQYF	many	TRBV12-5	TRBJ2-3
CSVSGTGDGYTF	-	TRBV29-1	TRBJ1-2
CASSLLGPARRFF	few	TRBV7-2	TRBJ2-1
CSARGQGAMRNQPQHF	many	TRBV20-1	TRBJ1-5
CASSLVAGGADTQYF	many	TRBV11-2	TRBJ2-3
CASSLGQAGANVLTF	many	TRBV28	TRBJ2-6
CASSLEKVETQYF	many	TRBV5-1	TRBJ2-5
CASSNEGYEAFF	-	TRBV2	TRBJ1-1
CASSLKRGLITGDRLNTGELFF	many	TRBV7-9	TRBJ2-2
CASSFATGSTDTQYF	many	TRBV7-2	TRBJ2-3
CASSLTAGNEQFF	many	TRBV12-3/TRBV12-4	TRBJ2-1
CASSLGRLAATDTQYF	many	TRBV5-4	TRBJ2-3
CASSSLTGGREKLFF	many	TRBV28	TRBJ1-4
CASSRGVRQKNIQYF	many	TRBV7-2	TRBJ2-4
CSARDPWTVDDGYTF	-	TRBV20-1	TRBJ1-2
CAWTPAGGPVDTQYF	-	TRBV30	TRBJ2-3
CSAIDRSTDTQYF	many	TRBV20-1	TRBJ2-3